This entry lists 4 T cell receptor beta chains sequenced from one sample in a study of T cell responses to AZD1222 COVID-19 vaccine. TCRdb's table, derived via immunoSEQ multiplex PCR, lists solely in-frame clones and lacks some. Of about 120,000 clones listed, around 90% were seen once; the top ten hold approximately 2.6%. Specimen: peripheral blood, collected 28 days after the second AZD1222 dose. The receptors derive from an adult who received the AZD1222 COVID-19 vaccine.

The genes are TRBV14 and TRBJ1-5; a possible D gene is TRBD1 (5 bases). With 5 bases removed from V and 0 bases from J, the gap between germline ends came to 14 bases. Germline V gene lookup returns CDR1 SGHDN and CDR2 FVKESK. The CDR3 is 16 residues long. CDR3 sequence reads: CASSESRVYSNQPQHF. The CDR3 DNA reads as TGTGCCAGCAGCGAGTCCAGGGTCTATAGCAATCAGCCCCAGCATTTT.

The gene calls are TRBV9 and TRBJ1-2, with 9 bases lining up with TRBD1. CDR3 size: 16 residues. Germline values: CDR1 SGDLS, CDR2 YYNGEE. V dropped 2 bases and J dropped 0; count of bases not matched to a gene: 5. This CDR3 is CASSVHTGGSNYGYTF. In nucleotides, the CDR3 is TGTGCCAGCAGCGTCCACACAGGGGGCTCTAACTATGGCTACACCTTC.

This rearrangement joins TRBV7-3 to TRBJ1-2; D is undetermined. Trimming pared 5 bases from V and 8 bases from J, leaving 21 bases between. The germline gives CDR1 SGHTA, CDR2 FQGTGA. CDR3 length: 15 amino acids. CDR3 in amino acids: CASSARAGSGVGYTF. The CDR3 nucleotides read TGTGCCAGCAGCGCCCGAGCAGGAAGCGGAGTGGGCTACACCTTC.

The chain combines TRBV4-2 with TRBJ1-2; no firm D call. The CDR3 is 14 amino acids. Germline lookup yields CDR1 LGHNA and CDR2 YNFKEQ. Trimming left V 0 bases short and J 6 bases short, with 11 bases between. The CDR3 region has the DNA TGTGCCAGCAGCCAAGATGTGGAGGGTGATGGCTACACCTTC. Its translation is CASSQDVEGDGYTF.